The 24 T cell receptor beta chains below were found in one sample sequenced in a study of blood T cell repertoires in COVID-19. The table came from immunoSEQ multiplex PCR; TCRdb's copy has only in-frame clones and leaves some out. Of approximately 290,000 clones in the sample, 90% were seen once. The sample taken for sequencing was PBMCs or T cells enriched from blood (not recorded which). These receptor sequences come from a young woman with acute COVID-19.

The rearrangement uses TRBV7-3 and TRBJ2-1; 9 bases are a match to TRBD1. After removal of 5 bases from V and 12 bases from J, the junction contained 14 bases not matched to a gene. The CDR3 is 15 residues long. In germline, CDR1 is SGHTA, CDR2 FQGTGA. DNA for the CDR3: TGTGCCAGCAGCCCGACAGGGGGACCCGGTTCGGGGCAGTTCTTC. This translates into CASSPTGGPGSGQFF.

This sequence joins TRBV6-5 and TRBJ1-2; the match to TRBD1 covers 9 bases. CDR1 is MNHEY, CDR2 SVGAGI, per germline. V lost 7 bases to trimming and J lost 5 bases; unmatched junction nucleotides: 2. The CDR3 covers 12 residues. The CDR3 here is CASTDRGYGYTF. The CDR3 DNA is TGTGCCAGCACGGACAGGGGTTATGGCTACACCTTC.

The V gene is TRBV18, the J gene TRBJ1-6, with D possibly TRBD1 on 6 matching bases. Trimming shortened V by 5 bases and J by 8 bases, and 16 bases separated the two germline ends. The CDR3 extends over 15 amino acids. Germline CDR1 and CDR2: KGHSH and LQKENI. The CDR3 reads CASSLTQGRDSPLHF. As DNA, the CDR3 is TGTGCCAGCTCATTGACCCAGGGGAGGGATTCACCCCTCCACTTT.

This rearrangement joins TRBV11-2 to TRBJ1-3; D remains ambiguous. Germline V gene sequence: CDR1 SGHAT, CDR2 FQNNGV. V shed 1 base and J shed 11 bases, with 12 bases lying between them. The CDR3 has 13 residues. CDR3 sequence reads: CASSLGLRQAIYF. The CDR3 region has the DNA TGTGCCAGCAGCTTAGGTCTCCGGCAGGCCATATATTTT. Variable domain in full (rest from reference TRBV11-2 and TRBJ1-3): EAGVAQSPRYKIIEKRQSVAFWCNPISGHATLYWYQQILGQGPKLLIQFQNNGVVDDSQLPKDRFSAERLKGVDSTLKIQPAKLEDSAVYLCASSLGLRQAIYFGEGSWLTVV.

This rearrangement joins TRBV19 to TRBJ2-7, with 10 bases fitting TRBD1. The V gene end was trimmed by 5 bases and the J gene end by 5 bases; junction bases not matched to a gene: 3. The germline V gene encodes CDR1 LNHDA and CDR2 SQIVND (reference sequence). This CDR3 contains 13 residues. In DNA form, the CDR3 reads TGTGCCAGTAGTTTCGGACAGGGGGACGAGCAGTACTTC. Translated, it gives CASSFGQGDEQYF.

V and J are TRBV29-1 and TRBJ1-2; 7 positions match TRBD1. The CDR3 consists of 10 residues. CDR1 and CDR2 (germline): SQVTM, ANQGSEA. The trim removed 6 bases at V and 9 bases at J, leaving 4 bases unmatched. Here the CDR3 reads CSVRQGSYTF. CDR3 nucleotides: TGCAGCGTCCGACAGGGAAGCTACACCTTC.

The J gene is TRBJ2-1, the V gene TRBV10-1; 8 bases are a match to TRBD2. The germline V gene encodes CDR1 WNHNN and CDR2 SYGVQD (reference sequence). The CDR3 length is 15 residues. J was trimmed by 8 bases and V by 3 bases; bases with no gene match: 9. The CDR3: CASSDEKAGVDEQFF. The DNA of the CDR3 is TGCGCCAGCAGTGATGAAAAAGCGGGAGTGGATGAGCAGTTCTTC.

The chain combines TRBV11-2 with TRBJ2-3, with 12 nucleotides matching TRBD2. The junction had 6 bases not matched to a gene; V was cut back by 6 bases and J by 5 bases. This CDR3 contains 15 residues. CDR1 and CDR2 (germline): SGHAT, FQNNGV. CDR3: CASSSTSGSLDTQYF. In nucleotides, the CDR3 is TGTGCCAGCAGTTCGACTAGCGGGAGTTTAGATACGCAGTATTTT.

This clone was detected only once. CDR3 in amino acids: CSVDQGNEETQYF. CDR3 in DNA: TGCAGCGTTGACCAGGGGAATGAAGAGACCCAGTACTTC. This chain joins TRBV29-1 and TRBJ2-5; tentative D call: TRBD1 (6 bases). The CDR3 sequence is 13 residues long. CDR1 and CDR2 (germline): SQVTM, ANQGSEA. The V and J ends lost 3 bases and 3 bases respectively, with 11 bases between them.

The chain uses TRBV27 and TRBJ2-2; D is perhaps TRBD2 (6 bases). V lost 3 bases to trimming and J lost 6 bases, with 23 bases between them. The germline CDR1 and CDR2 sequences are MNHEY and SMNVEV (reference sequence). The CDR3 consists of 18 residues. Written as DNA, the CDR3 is TGTGCCAGCAGTTTTAGTTGGTCCACGGGGGAGTGGGCCGGGGAGCTGTTTTTT. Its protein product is CASSFSWSTGEWAGELFF.

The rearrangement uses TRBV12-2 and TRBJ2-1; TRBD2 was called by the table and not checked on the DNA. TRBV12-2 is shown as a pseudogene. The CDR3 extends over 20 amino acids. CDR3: CASRFAWTSAQRSSYNEQFF. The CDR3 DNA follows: TGTGCAAGTCGCTTCGCCTGGACTAGCGCACAACGGAGCTCCTACAATGAGCAGTTCTTC.

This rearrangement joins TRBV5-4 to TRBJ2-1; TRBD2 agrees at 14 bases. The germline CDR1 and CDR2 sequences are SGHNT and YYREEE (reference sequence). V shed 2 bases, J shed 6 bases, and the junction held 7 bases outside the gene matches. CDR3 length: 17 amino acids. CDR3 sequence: CASSFGLAGGQFNEQFF. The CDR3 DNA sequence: TGTGCCAGCAGCTTTGGACTAGCGGGAGGACAATTCAATGAGCAGTTCTTC.

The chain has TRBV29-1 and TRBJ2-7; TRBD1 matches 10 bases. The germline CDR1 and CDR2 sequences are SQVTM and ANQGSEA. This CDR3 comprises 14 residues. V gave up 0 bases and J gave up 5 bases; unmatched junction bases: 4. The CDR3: CSVEERQGADEQYF. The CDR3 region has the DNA TGCAGCGTTGAAGAAAGACAGGGGGCGGACGAGCAGTACTTC.

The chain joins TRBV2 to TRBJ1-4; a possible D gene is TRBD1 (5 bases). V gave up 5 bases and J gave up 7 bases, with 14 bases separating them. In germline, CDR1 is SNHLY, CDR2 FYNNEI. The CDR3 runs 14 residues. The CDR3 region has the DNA TGTGCCAGCAGTCGGACTCCGGGGGGTGAAAAACTGTTTTTT. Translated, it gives CASSRTPGGEKLFF.

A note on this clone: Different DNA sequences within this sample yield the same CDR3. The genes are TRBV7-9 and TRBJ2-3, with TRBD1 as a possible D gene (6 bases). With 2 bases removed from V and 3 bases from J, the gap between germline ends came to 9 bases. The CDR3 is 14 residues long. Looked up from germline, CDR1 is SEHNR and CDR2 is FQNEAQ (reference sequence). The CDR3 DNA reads TGTGCCAGCAGCTTAAGGCAGGGGACAGATACGCAGTATTTT. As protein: CASSLRQGTDTQYF.

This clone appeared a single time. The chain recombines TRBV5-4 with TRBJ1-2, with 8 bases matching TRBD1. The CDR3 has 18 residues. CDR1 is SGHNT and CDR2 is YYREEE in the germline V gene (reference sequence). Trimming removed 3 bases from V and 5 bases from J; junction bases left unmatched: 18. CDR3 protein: CASSSPSRRGTGLYGYTF. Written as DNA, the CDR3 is TGTGCCAGCAGCTCACCTAGCCGGCGGGGGACAGGACTATATGGCTACACCTTC.

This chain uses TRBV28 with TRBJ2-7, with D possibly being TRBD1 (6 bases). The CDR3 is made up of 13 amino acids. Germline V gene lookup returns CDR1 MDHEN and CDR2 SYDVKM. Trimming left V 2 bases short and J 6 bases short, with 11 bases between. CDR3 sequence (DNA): TGTGCCAGCAGTTTAGGCAGGGGCGGCGAGCAGTACTTC. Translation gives CASSLGRGGEQYF.

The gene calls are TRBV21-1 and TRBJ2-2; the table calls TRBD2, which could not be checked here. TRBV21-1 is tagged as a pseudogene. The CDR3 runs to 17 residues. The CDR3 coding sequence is TGTGCCAGCAGTAGGAGGACGGAACGCGCGAACACCGGGGAGCTGTTTTTT. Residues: CASSRRTERANTGELFF.

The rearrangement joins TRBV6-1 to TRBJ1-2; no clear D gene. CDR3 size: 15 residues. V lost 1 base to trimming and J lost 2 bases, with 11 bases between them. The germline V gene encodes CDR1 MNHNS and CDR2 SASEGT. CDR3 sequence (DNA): TGTGCCAGCAGTGAAGGGTCCGTGGCCAACTATGGCTACACCTTC. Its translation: CASSEGSVANYGYTF.

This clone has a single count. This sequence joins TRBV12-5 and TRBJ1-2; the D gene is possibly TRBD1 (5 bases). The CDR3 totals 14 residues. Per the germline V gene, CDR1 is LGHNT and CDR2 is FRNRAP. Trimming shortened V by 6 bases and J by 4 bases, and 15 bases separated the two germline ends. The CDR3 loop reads CASGFGRGGYGYTF. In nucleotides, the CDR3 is TGTGCTAGTGGCTTCGGCCGGGGGGGCTATGGCTACACCTTC.

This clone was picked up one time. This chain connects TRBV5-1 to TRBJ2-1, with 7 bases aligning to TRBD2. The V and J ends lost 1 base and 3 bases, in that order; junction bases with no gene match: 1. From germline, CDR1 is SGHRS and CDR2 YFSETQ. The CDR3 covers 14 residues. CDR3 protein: CASSLSGNYNEQFF. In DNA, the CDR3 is TGCGCCAGCAGCTTGAGCGGGAACTACAATGAGCAGTTCTTC.

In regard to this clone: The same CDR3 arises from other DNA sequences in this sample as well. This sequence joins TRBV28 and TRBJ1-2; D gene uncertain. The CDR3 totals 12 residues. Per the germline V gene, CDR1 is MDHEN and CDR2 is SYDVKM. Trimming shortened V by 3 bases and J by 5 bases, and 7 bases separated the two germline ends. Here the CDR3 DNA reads TGTGCCAGCAGTTTGAGAGGTTATGGCTACACCTTC. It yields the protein CASSLRGYGYTF.

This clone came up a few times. Here the CDR3 DNA reads TGTGCCAGCAGAAATGAGGCAGGGGCAGTTAATTCACCCCTCCACTTT. Translated, it gives CASRNEAGAVNSPLHF. The chain is built from TRBV6-4 and TRBJ1-6; D is perhaps TRBD1 (6 bases). Trimming stripped 6 bases from V and 6 bases from J, with 18 bases between. The CDR3 sequence is 16 residues long. Germline V lookup: CDR1 MRHNA, CDR2 SNTAGT.

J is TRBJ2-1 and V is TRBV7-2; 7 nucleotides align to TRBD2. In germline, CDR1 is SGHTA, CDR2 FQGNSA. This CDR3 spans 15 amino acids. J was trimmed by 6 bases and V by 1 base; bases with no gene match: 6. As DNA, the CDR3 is TGTGCCAGCAGCTTAGTGGCGGGAGTAGGCAATGAGCAGTTCTTC. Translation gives CASSLVAGVGNEQFF.